This T cell receptor (beta chain) derives from a study of cytomegalovirus exposure and HLA in healthy donors. Across the study: Early released data had about 85 million unique TCRs, all coming from HLA-typed donors.

CDR3 length: 15 residues. Trimming pared 5 bases from V and 5 bases from J, leaving 18 bases between. The germline gives CDR1 MNHEY, CDR2 SVGAGI. A single count supports this clone. Primers for the PCR totalled 60 Vbeta and 13 Jbeta. Libraries were prepared by immunoSEQ multiplex PCR; TCRdb keeps only in-frame clonotypes and omits some of them. This sample yields 150,000 or so clones, of which roughly 85% are seen a single time; about 1.3% belongs to the top ten. The clonotype was recovered from a man aged 25-45 years in good health and CMV-seronegative. The V and J genes are TRBV6-5 and TRBJ2-5; the D gene is possibly TRBD1 (6 bases). Sequencing was performed on PBMCs. As DNA, the CDR3 is TGTGCCAGCAGTCCGACCACAACAGGGTTGGAGACCCAGTACTTC. Protein sequence: CASSPTTTGLETQYF.